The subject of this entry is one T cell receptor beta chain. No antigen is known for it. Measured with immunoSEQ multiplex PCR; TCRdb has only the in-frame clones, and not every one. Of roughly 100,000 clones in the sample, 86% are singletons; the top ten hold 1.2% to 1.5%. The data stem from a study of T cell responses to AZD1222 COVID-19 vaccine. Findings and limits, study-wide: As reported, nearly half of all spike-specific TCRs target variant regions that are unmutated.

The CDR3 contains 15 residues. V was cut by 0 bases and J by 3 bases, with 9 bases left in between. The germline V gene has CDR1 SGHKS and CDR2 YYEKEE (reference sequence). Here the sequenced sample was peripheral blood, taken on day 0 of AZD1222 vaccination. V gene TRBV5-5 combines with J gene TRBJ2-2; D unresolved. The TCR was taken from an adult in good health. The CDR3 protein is CASSLADLDTGELFF. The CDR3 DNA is TGTGCCAGCAGCTTGGCGGACCTAGACACCGGGGAGCTGTTTTTT. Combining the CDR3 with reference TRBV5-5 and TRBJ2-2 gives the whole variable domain DAGVTQSPTHLIKTRGQQVTLRCSPISGHKSVSWYQQVLGQGPQFIFQYYEKEERGRGNFPDRFSARQFPNYSSELNVNALLLGDSALYLCASSLADLDTGELFFGEGSRLTVL.